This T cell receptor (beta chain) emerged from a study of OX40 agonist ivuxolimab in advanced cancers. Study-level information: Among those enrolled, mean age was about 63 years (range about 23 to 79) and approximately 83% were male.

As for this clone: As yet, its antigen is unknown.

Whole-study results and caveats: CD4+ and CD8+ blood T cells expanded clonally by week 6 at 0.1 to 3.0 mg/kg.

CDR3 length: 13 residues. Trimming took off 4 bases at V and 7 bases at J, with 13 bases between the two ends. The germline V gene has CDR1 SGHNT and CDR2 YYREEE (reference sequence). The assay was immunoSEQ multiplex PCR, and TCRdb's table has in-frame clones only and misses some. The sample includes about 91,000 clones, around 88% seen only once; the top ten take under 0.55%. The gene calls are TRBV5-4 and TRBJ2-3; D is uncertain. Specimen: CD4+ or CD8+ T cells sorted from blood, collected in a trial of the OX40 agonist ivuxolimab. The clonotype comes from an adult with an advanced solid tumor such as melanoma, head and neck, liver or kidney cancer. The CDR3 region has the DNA TGTGCCAGCAGCAACCTGCTCATGTATACGCAGTATTTT. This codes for CASSNLLMYTQYF.